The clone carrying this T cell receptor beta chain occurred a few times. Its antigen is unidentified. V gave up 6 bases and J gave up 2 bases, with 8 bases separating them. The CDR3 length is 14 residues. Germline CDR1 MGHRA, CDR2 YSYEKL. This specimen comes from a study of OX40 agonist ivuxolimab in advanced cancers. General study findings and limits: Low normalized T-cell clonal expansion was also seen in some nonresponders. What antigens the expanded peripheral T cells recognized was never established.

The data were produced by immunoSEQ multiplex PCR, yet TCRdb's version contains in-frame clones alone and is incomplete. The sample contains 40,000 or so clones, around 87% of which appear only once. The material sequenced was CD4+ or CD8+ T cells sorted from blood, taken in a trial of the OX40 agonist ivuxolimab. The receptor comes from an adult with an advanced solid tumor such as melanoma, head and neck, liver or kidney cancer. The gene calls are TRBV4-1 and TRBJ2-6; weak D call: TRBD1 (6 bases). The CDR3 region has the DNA TGCGCCAGCAGGAGGGGGACTGGGGCCAACGTCCTGACTTTC. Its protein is CASRRGTGANVLTF.